The clone carrying this T cell receptor (beta chain) appeared a single time. The antigen is unknown. Among the donors, all were Caucasian adults who lived in Nashville, Tennessee. The study separated CD4+ cells into CD45RA+ naive and CD45RA-negative memory subsets. Some clones are missing from TCRdb's copy, which holds only in-frame ones; the method was immunoSEQ multiplex PCR. The sample has under 1,900,000 clones, 98% seen once; the top ten hold 0.36%. The V gene's germline CDR1 is MNHEY and CDR2 SVGAGI. The V end lost 7 bases, the J end lost 0 bases, and 10 bases lay between the germline ends. CDR3 length: 13 residues. This record comes from a study of shared clonotypes between healthy human individuals. Study information: A couple of women and three men aged 18 to 49 made up the donors. Study-wide results and caveats: Against clonotypes common to all four donors, non-shared ones had lower generation probabilities.

Source material: naive CD4+ T cells sorted from blood. Subset defined: CD45RA+ positively selected. This TCR was sampled from a man aged 25 to 40 in good health. The chain couples TRBV6-5 to TRBJ2-7; D remains ambiguous. CDR3 amino acids: CASTPSSSYEQYF. The DNA for the CDR3 is TGTGCCAGCACCCCCTCTAGCTCCTACGAGCAGTACTTC.